This paragraph covers one T cell receptor beta chain sequence. The sample comes from a study of blood T cell repertoires in COVID-19. For the study at large: Acute-phase and convalescent COVID-19 samples originated in the United States, Italy and Spain. Sample material is recorded as cDNA or gDNA derived from T cells, B-cell-depleted T cells, or PBMCs.

In the original analysis: Nucleated cell number was recorded as an estimate derived from reference gene primer amplification. The assay was immunoSEQ multiplex PCR, and TCRdb's table has in-frame clones only and misses some. V and J calls and clone size come straight from that table; D and trimming were deduced from the DNA. Of tens of thousands of clones in the sample, under 90% were seen once. CDR1 is MNHEY and CDR2 is SVGAGI in the germline V gene. CDR3 length: 15 amino acids. V was shortened by 0 bases and J by 3 bases, with 12 bases between the two germline ends. This clonotype originated in a woman in her 70s with acute or convalescent COVID-19. Sequenced input: peripheral blood. The chain employs TRBV6-5 and TRBJ2-7; maybe TRBD2 (6 bases). The CDR3 region is CASSYSNLGGYEQYV. The DNA for the CDR3 is TGTGCCAGCAGTTACTCCAATTTGGGGGGCTACGAGCAGTACGTC.